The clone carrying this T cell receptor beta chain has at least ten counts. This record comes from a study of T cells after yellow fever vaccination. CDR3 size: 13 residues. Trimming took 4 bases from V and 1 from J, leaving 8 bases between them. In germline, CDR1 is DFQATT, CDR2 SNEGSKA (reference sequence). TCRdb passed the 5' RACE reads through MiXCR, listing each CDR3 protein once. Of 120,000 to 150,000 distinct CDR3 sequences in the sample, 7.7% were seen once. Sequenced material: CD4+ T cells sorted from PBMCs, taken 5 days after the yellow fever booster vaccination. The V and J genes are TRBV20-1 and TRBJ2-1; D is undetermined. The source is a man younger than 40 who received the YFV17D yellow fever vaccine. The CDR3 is CSATGVSYNEQFF. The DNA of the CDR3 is TGCAGTGCTACCGGAGTATCCTACAATGAGCAGTTCTTC.